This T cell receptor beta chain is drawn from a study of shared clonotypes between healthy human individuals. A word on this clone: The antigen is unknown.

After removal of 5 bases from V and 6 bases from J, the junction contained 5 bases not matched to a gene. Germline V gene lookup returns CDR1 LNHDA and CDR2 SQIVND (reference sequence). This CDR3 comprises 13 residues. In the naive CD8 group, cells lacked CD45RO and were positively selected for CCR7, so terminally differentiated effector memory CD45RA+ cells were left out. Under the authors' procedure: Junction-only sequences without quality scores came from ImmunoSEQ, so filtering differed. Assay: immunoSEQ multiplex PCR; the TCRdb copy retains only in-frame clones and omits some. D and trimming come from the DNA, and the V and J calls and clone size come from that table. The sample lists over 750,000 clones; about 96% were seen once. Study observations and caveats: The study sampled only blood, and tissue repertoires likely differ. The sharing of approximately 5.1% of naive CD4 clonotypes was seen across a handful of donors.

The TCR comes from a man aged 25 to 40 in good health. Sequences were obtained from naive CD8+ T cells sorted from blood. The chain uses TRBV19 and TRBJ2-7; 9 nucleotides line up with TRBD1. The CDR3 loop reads CASSAGQGFEQYF. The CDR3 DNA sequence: TGTGCCAGTAGTGCGGGACAGGGTTTCGAGCAGTACTTC.